This T cell receptor beta chain stems from a study of regulatory T cells in long-lasting Graves disease. Through Arm-PCR of CDR3 regions and iRepertoire HTBI primers, TCR beta libraries were built. In the study's own analysis: Across all samples, about 60 TRBV segments and 15 or so TRBJ segments were identified. TCRdb called the multiplex PCR reads again in MiXCR, with one record for every CDR3 protein. V and J calls and clone size were set by TCRdb, not the authors. The repertoire holds about 470,000 distinct CDR3 sequences, with 20% as singletons. The time point was: persistent/refractory GD, antithyroid drugs over 5 years with positive TRAb. Researchers made the TCR library from RNA that was extracted from PBMCs. General study results and limits: Persistent Graves' patients showed less TCR diversity than newly diagnosed ones. The sample size was small, and this may have reduced accuracy.

Looked up from germline, CDR1 is PRHDT and CDR2 is FYEKMQ (reference sequence). The CDR3 contains 14 residues. Trimming pared 4 bases from V and 3 bases from J, leaving 13 bases between. In its sample, this clonotype was seen a few times. Its target is unknown. Given a much more abundant clone one base away, this may be a read error. The missing conserved phenylalanine or tryptophan at the end of this CDR3 makes a read error likely. The specimen was peripheral blood mononuclear cells (PBMCs), collected when the disease was refractory, from a patient treated with antithyroid drugs. The source is a female donor with Graves disease. The chain has TRBV13 and TRBJ2-7, with D possibly matching TRBD2 (5 bases). In DNA, the CDR3 is TGTGCCAGCAGCTCAGGATTTACTAGCTACGAGCAGTACCTC. This translates into CASSSGFTSYEQYL.